This T cell receptor (beta chain) was sequenced for a study of blood T cell repertoires in COVID-19. Background on the study: COVID-19 samples, acute and convalescent, were from the United States, Italy and Spain. PBMCs, B-cell-depleted T cells, or T cells provided the cDNA or gDNA that made up the material.

The CDR3 is 16 residues long. Trimming stripped 1 base from V and 3 bases from J, with 14 bases between. Germline loops: CDR1 LGHNA, CDR2 YSLEER. Generated by immunoSEQ multiplex PCR, the TCRdb table keeps only in-frame clones and is missing some. Of approximately 330,000 clones in the sample, 80% to 90% were seen once. The Seattle patients joined while their infection was active and were tracked longitudinally afterward. Material for sequencing was peripheral blood. The chain employs TRBV4-3 and TRBJ2-3; D is undetermined. The TCR originated in a man between 25 and 39 years old with COVID-19, enrolled during active disease. The CDR3 spells CASSQVRGSETDTQYF. CDR3 sequence (DNA): TGCGCCAGCAGCCAAGTCCGAGGCTCGGAGACAGATACGCAGTATTTT.